A selection of T cell receptor beta chains follows, all from one sample in a study of T cell responses to AZD1222 COVID-19 vaccine. The data were produced by immunoSEQ multiplex PCR, yet TCRdb's version contains in-frame clones alone and is incomplete. The sample includes approximately 100,000 clones, 93% seen only once; the top ten take around 5%. This material consisted of peripheral blood, taken on day 0 of AZD1222 vaccination. The source is an adult in good health. The CDR3 runs from the conserved cysteine through the conserved F or W. Part of the rows lack a size; the others show once, few, many or a class for expanded clones.

CDR3 protein: CASSVLAGGPGDTQYF
V gene: TRBV9
clone size: -
J gene: TRBJ2-3

CDR3 protein: CASSALDRQETQYF
V gene: TRBV2
clone size: -
J gene: TRBJ2-5

CDR3 protein: CASSLARLANEQYF
V gene: TRBV7-9
clone size: once
J gene: TRBJ2-7

CDR3 protein: CASSQVGVAYGYTF
V gene: TRBV4-2
clone size: -
J gene: TRBJ1-2

CDR3 protein: CASSLRIMGQTGNYGYTF
V gene: TRBV19
clone size: once
J gene: TRBJ1-2

CDR3 protein: CASSLSSGVGEQYF
V gene: TRBV5-1
clone size: -
J gene: TRBJ2-7

CDR3 protein: CASSYASRVHDYGYTF
V gene: TRBV28
clone size: -
J gene: TRBJ1-2

CDR3 protein: CASSLLLAGGPGELFF
V gene: TRBV27
clone size: -
J gene: TRBJ2-2

CDR3 protein: CASSKAGGPGNEQFF
V gene: TRBV19
clone size: once
J gene: TRBJ2-1

CDR3 protein: CASSIQPNTGELFF
V gene: TRBV7-3
clone size: -
J gene: TRBJ2-2

CDR3 protein: CASSPPRPGPLDTQYF
V gene: TRBV9
clone size: once
J gene: TRBJ2-3

CDR3 protein: CASSRGRERETQYF
V gene: TRBV27
clone size: -
J gene: TRBJ2-5

CDR3 protein: CASSLRGSGRANTGELFF
V gene: TRBV11-2
clone size: -
J gene: TRBJ2-2

CDR3 protein: CATSDSGLLRLSYEQYF
V gene: TRBV24-1
clone size: -
J gene: TRBJ2-7

CDR3 protein: CAISELGWTGELFF
V gene: TRBV10-3
clone size: once
J gene: TRBJ2-2

CDR3 protein: CASSQVPGGGQETQYF
V gene: TRBV3-1/TRBV3-2
clone size: -
J gene: TRBJ2-5

CDR3 protein: CASSEGSGEEQYF
V gene: TRBV10-1
clone size: -
J gene: TRBJ2-7

CDR3 protein: CASSLQPDEKLFF
V gene: TRBV5-1
clone size: -
J gene: TRBJ1-4

CDR3 protein: CASSAGTPSPLHF
V gene: TRBV9
clone size: few
J gene: TRBJ1-6

CDR3 protein: CASSQGQNTGELFF
V gene: TRBV4-3
clone size: -
J gene: TRBJ2-2

CDR3 protein: CASSSQRDTEAFF
V gene: TRBV7-2
clone size: -
J gene: TRBJ1-1

CDR3 protein: CAWNRGGGQPQHF
V gene: TRBV30
clone size: -
J gene: TRBJ1-5

CDR3 protein: CSVAPTGGDQETQYF
V gene: TRBV29-1
clone size: -
J gene: TRBJ2-5

CDR3 protein: CASSLQIAYEQYF
V gene: TRBV6-5
clone size: -
J gene: TRBJ2-7

CDR3 protein: CASSSPWPSGRSSTDTQYF
V gene: TRBV7-9
clone size: -
J gene: TRBJ2-3

CDR3 protein: CASSLRQQGEQFF
V gene: TRBV7-2
clone size: -
J gene: TRBJ2-1

CDR3 protein: CSGGPETQYF
V gene: TRBV20-1
clone size: -
J gene: TRBJ2-5